This T cell receptor (beta chain) was captured by sequencing in a study of T-cell reconstitution after alpha-beta-depleted transplantation in children. Study-level results: By about two months after transplant, alpha-beta T cells reportedly arose from several hundred graft clones that had expanded. After transplant, high TCRbeta diversity at day 60 in some patients arose from surviving recipient T cells and thymic progenitors. T-cell counts and diversity were attributed mostly to newly produced T cells one year after transplant.

Comment on this clonotype: The antigen is unknown.

The library targeted TCRbeta and was prepared with unique molecular identifiers. TCRdb reprocessed the PCR reads with MiXCR, giving one entry per CDR3 protein. The data contain about 1,000,000 distinct CDR3 sequences, about 31% of them seen just once; the ten biggest clones take up 25% to 35%. The sequences come from PBMCs, mostly from graft donor cells, collected 360 days after TCRalphabeta/CD19-depleted stem cell transplant. This TCR was sampled from a boy less than two years old who had a stem cell transplant for SCID, so the T cells may come from the graft donor.

In nucleotides, the CDR3 is TGTGCCAGCAGCTTGGTCCTCGCCCCAGATACGCAGTATTTT. Amino acid sequence: CASSLVLAPDTQYF. The chain combines TRBV5-8 with TRBJ2-3, with D unresolved. CDR3 size: 14 residues. V was cut by 0 bases and J by 4 bases, with 9 bases left in between. Germline CDR1 is SGHTS and CDR2 is YDEGEE.